This TCR beta chain was profiled in a study of blood T cell repertoires in COVID-19. Across the study: The United States, Italy and Spain provided the acute and convalescent COVID-19 samples. PBMCs, B-cell-depleted T cells, or T cells were the source of the cDNA or gDNA that made up the material.

Germline CDR1 is MNHEY and CDR2 is SVGAGI. With V trimmed by 8 bases and J by 4 bases, 4 bases remained unmatched. The CDR3 spans 13 residues. In the authors' methods: Amplification of reference gene primers was used by the study to estimate nucleated cell counts. Some clones are missing from TCRdb's copy, which holds only in-frame ones; the method was immunoSEQ multiplex PCR. The V and J calls and clone size are taken from that table; D and trimming were inferred from the DNA. The sample includes tens of thousands of clones, approximately 89% of them seen just once. This clonotype was sampled from a woman aged 50 to 60 with active COVID-19. The chain carries TRBV6-5 and TRBJ2-7, with 11 bases matching TRBD2. Material: peripheral blood. As DNA, the CDR3 is TGTGCCAGCGTCCTAGCGGGAGGATACGAGCAGTACTTC. Amino acids: CASVLAGGYEQYF.